This TCR beta chain comes out of a study of early T cells in non-severe SARS-CoV-2 infection. Looking at the study overall: Unpaired chains resulted from sequencing bulk RNA of unsorted whole blood.

Study observations and caveats: There was a bias toward anti-spike CD8 responses in VDJdb matching, which missed private and CD4 specificities.

TCRdb analysed the 5' RACE reads with MiXCR anew, one entry per CDR3 protein. The sample records tens of thousands of distinct CDR3 sequences, around 10% being singletons. For this clonotype: Its target is not known. The junction departs from the called germline gene at one end, perhaps through a read error.

The CDR3 contains 16 residues. In germline, CDR1 is MDHEN, CDR2 SYDVKM. This rearrangement joins TRBV28 to TRBJ2-1; 7 bases fit TRBD2. The sequencing used whole blood, collected at baseline. The source is an adult who was a healthcare worker with PCR-confirmed SARS-CoV-2 infection or an uninfected control (not recorded which). CDR3 amino acids: CVSSPPLGGGPSEQFF. Here the CDR3 DNA reads TGTGTCAGCAGTCCCCCTCTGGGGGGGGGACCGAGTGAGCAGTTCTTC.